Listed here are 18 T cell receptor beta chains from one sample, sequenced in a study of cytomegalovirus exposure and HLA in healthy donors. Primers included in the PCR were 60 Vbeta and 13 Jbeta primers. Generated by immunoSEQ multiplex PCR, the TCRdb table keeps only in-frame clones and is missing some. The repertoire table contains about 51,000 clones. Sequenced material: PBMCs. The receptor source for this set is a man aged 40-50 years in good health and CMV-seropositive.

V and J are TRBV6-1 and TRBJ1-1; no reliable D call. From germline, CDR1 is MNHNS and CDR2 SASEGT. Trimming stripped 4 bases from V and 3 bases from J, with 9 bases between. The CDR3 spans 13 residues. The CDR3 loop reads CASSAQVYTEAFF. CDR3 coding DNA: TGTGCCAGCAGTGCGCAGGTGTACACTGAAGCTTTCTTT.

The rearrangement joins TRBV9 to TRBJ2-2; D is perhaps TRBD2 (6 bases). The V gene lost 0 bases and the J gene lost 5 bases, with 14 bases spanning the gap. This CDR3 spans 16 amino acids. Germline CDR1 and CDR2: SGDLS and YYNGEE. This chain's CDR3 is CASSVGPLEGTGELFF. In DNA, the CDR3 is TGTGCCAGCAGCGTAGGTCCCTTGGAGGGGACCGGGGAGCTGTTTTTT.

The gene calls are TRBV9 and TRBJ2-7, with 9 bases fitting TRBD1. This CDR3 has 15 amino acids. Per germline, CDR1 SGDLS and CDR2 YYNGEE. Unmatched junction bases numbered 7, after V lost 3 bases and J lost 3 bases. As DNA, the CDR3 is TGTGCCAGCAGCGGTCCGGGACAGGGTTTCTACGAGCAGTACTTC. Amino acid sequence: CASSGPGQGFYEQYF.

The chain combines TRBV11-2 with TRBJ2-7; no reliable D call. The CDR3 covers 13 residues. CDR1 is SGHAT and CDR2 is FQNNGV in the germline V gene. With 3 bases removed from V and 6 bases from J, the gap between germline ends came to 12 bases. CDR3 residues: CASSFGSSGEQYF. The CDR3 coding sequence is TGTGCCAGCAGCTTCGGTAGCTCGGGCGAGCAGTACTTC.

The V and J genes are TRBV28 and TRBJ2-7; tentatively, D is TRBD2 (6 bases). Germline-derived CDR1 and CDR2 are MDHEN and SYDVKM. The ends were cut back, 8 bases at V and 1 base at J, with 15 bases in the middle. The CDR3 runs to 14 residues. The chain's CDR3 is CASEEMEGSYEQYF. The CDR3 region has the DNA TGTGCCAGCGAGGAGATGGAGGGGTCCTACGAGCAGTACTTC. The full variable domain, completed using reference TRBV28 and TRBJ2-7, is DVKVTQSSRYLVKRTGEKVFLECVQDMDHENMFWYRQDPGLGLRLIYFSYDVKMKEKGDIPEGYSVSREKKERFSLILESASTNQTSMYLCASEEMEGSYEQYFGPGTRLTVT.

This chain uses TRBV7-8 with TRBJ1-1; no clear D. Germline loops: CDR1 SGHVS, CDR2 FQNEAQ. V gave up 5 bases and J gave up 5 bases, with 15 bases separating them. The CDR3 runs 14 residues. In DNA, the CDR3 is TGTGCCAGCAGCCCAGACACGTATCCAACTGAAGCTTTCTTT. This translates into CASSPDTYPTEAFF. Full variable domain (outside the CDR3, taken from reference TRBV7-8 and TRBJ1-1): GAGVSQSPRYKVAKRGQDVALRCDPISGHVSLFWYQQALGQGPEFLTYFQNEAQLDKSGLPSDRFFAERPEGSVSTLKIQRTQQEDSAVYLCASSPDTYPTEAFFGQGTRLTVV.

This chain uses TRBV30 with TRBJ1-4, with D possibly matching TRBD1 (6 bases). Per germline, CDR1 GTSNPN and CDR2 SVGIG (reference sequence). Between the trimmed V and J ends, which lost 4 bases and 6 bases, there was a span of 12 bases. The CDR3 spans 13 residues. The CDR3 sequence: CAWNQGKDEKLFF. The CDR3 DNA reads TGTGCCTGGAATCAGGGGAAGGATGAAAAACTGTTTTTT. Full variable domain (rest looked up from reference TRBV30 and TRBJ1-4): SQTIHQWPATLVQPVGSPLSLECTVEGTSNPNLYWYRQAAGRGLQLLFYSVGIGQISSEVPQNLSASRPQDRQFILSSKKLLLSDSGFYLCAWNQGKDEKLFFGSGTQLSVL.

The V gene is TRBV9, the J gene TRBJ2-1, with 10 nucleotides matching TRBD1. V shed 8 bases and J 6 bases; nucleotides not matched to a gene: 8. Germline-derived CDR1 and CDR2 are SGDLS and YYNGEE. The CDR3 contains 14 residues. CDR3 coding DNA: TGTGCCAGGGACCGGGACAGGGGACGCAATGAGCAGTTCTTC. Amino acid sequence: CARDRDRGRNEQFF.

The chain couples TRBV15 to TRBJ2-7, with a possible D match to TRBD2 (6 bases). V was pared by 0 bases and J by 5 bases, with 17 bases between. Germline V gene data show CDR1 as LNHNV and CDR2 as YYDKDF (reference sequence). The CDR3 contains 16 residues. The CDR3, as DNA: TGTGCCACCAGCAGAGACGGGGGACTGATGAACCACGAGCAGTACTTC. It is translated as CATSRDGGLMNHEQYF.

The genes are TRBV19 and TRBJ1-5; no definite D call. This CDR3 contains 14 residues. Germline CDR1 LNHDA, CDR2 SQIVND (reference sequence). V was shortened by 0 bases and J by 7 bases, with 10 bases between the two germline ends. CDR3: CASSIDGLWQPQHF. CDR3 DNA sequence: TGTGCCAGTAGTATAGACGGGTTGTGGCAGCCCCAGCATTTT. Using reference TRBV19 and TRBJ1-5 for the parts outside the CDR3, the full variable domain is DGGITQSPKYLFRKEGQNVTLSCEQNLNHDAMYWYRQDPGQGLRLIYYSQIVNDFQKGDIAEGYSVSREKKESFPLTVTSAQKNPTAFYLCASSIDGLWQPQHFGDGTRLSIL.

For the CDR3, the DNA is TGCGCCAGCAGCCAAGCCCGGGACAGGGGGCGCCTACCCACTGAAGCTTTCTTT. This translates into CASSQARDRGRLPTEAFF. The chain is built from TRBV4-1 and TRBJ1-1; 12 nucleotides line up with TRBD1. This CDR3 has 18 residues. V was clipped by 1 base and J by 4 bases; unmatched bases: 10. Per germline, CDR1 MGHRA and CDR2 YSYEKL.

V gene TRBV7-9 combines with J gene TRBJ2-3; D ambiguous. Trimming cost V 3 bases and J 6 bases, with 4 bases left between them. The CDR3 is 11 amino acids. The germline V gene has CDR1 SEHNR and CDR2 FQNEAQ (reference sequence). The CDR3 spells CASSLADTQYF. DNA for the CDR3: TGTGCCAGCAGCTTGGCCGATACGCAGTATTTT.

The chain recombines TRBV7-3 with TRBJ2-7, with TRBD1 matching over 7 bases. The V gene end was trimmed by 5 bases and the J gene end by 5 bases; junction bases not matched to a gene: 6. Germline V gene data show CDR1 as SGHTA and CDR2 as FQGTGA. The CDR3 contains 13 residues. Here the CDR3 reads CASSQGGVDEQYF. The DNA of the CDR3 is TGTGCCAGCAGCCAAGGGGGCGTCGACGAGCAGTACTTC. The full variable domain, rest sourced from reference TRBV7-3 and TRBJ2-7, is GAGVSQTPSNKVTEKGKYVELRCDPISGHTALYWYRQSLGQGPEFLIYFQGTGAADDSGLPNDRFFAVRPEGSVSTLKIQRTERGDSAVYLCASSQGGVDEQYFGPGTRLTVT.

This chain joins TRBV7-9 and TRBJ2-1, with 14 nucleotides matching TRBD2. Germline V gives CDR1 SEHNR, CDR2 FQNEAQ (reference sequence). V lost 4 bases to trimming and J lost 6 bases; unmatched junction nucleotides: 2. The CDR3 has 15 amino acids. The CDR3 nucleotides read TGTGCCAGCAGCTCGACTAGCGGGAGGGCCAATGAGCAGTTCTTC. It translates to CASSSTSGRANEQFF.

J is TRBJ2-5 and V is TRBV29-1, with D perhaps matching TRBD1 (6 bases). The germline V gene encodes CDR1 SQVTM and CDR2 ANQGSEA. Deletions cut 5 bases from V and 0 bases from J, with 16 bases between. The CDR3 has 15 residues. The CDR3 nucleotides are TGCAGCGTTAACTCCTTTAAGGGGGACCAAGAGACCCAGTACTTC. It codes for CSVNSFKGDQETQYF.

The genes are TRBV30 and TRBJ1-2, with D possibly matching TRBD1 (5 bases). Per the germline V gene, CDR1 is GTSNPN and CDR2 is SVGIG (reference sequence). The CDR3 runs to 12 residues. Trimming stripped 1 base from V and 3 bases from J, with 6 bases between. In DNA, the CDR3 is TGTGCCTGGAGTGCGGGGGACTATGGCTACACCTTC. Its protein is CAWSAGDYGYTF.

The CDR3 spells CASMSDLRDTQYF. DNA of the CDR3: TGCGCCAGCATGTCAGACCTGCGGGATACGCAGTATTTT. This chain links TRBV5-1 with TRBJ2-3; D is unclear. CDR3 length: 13 residues. Trimming removed 6 bases from V and 6 bases from J, with 14 bases in between. Germline CDR1 SGHRS, CDR2 YFSETQ. The whole variable domain, remainder taken from reference TRBV5-1 and TRBJ2-3, is KAGVTQTPRYLIKTRGQQVTLSCSPISGHRSVSWYQQTPGQGLQFLFEYFSETQRNKGNFPGRFSGRQFSNSRSEMNVSTLELGDSALYLCASMSDLRDTQYFGPGTRLTVL.

CDR3 in amino acids: CAMQGANYNEQFF. CDR3 in DNA: TGTGCCATGCAGGGGGCTAACTACAATGAGCAGTTCTTC. The J gene is TRBJ2-1, the V gene TRBV2; 8 nucleotides line up with TRBD1. The CDR3 is 13 amino acids. With V trimmed by 10 bases and J by 3 bases, 5 bases remained unmatched. CDR1 and CDR2 from the germline V gene are SNHLY and FYNNEI.